This TCR beta chain was profiled in a study of blood T cell repertoires in COVID-19. Measured with immunoSEQ multiplex PCR; TCRdb has only the in-frame clones, and not every one. This sample has some 170,000 clones; 76% occur once, and the top ten carry more than 6.5%. Germline loops: CDR1 MNHNS, CDR2 SASEGT. The CDR3 consists of 16 residues. Trimming took off 6 bases at V and 5 bases at J, with 20 bases between the two ends. The origin of this receptor is a woman aged 50 to 60 with active or convalescent COVID-19. The chain is built from TRBV6-1 and TRBJ1-5; no definite D call. Material: peripheral blood. This CDR3 is CASSELGPFTDQPQHF. The CDR3 DNA follows: TGTGCCAGCAGCGAACTGGGTCCCTTCACAGATCAGCCCCAGCATTTT.